The 11 T cell receptor beta chains given below trace back to one sample, sequenced in a study of T cell clonotyping in hematopoietic cell transplantation. TCRdb keeps only in-frame clones here, not all; method: immunoSEQ multiplex PCR. This table holds about 44,000 clones, 94% found once. Sequenced input: peripheral blood mononuclear cells. These TCRs come from a woman aged 50 to 65 in good health. Some clones in this sample may be carry-over from other donors' samples.

On this clone itself: At one of its ends the junction is not consistent with the germline gene, which may arise from a read error. The rearrangement links TRBV5-1 to TRBJ1-2, with D possibly TRBD1 on 5 matching bases. The CDR3 spans 15 residues. In germline, CDR1 is SGHRS, CDR2 YFSETQ. The CDR3 here is CASSLDAGLNSGYTF. As DNA, the CDR3 is TGCGCCAGCAGCTTGGATGCAGGGTTAAACTCTGGCTACACCTTC.

The V gene is TRBV28, the J gene TRBJ2-7; tentative D call: TRBD1 (5 bases). The CDR3 loop spans 18 amino acids. Germline V gene data show CDR1 as MDHEN and CDR2 as SYDVKM. The V gene lost 6 bases and the J gene lost 0 bases, with 24 bases spanning the gap. CDR3 nucleotide sequence: TGTGCCAGCAGGGGCACGACAGCCAAGGGGTCCATCTCCTACGAGCAGTACTTC. It encodes CASRGTTAKGSISYEQYF.

The chain couples TRBV19 to TRBJ1-3, with D maybe TRBD1 (5 bases). The V gene's germline CDR1 is LNHDA and CDR2 SQIVND (reference sequence). This CDR3 is built from 17 residues. Trimming cost V 0 bases and J 0 bases, with 12 bases left between them. CDR3 DNA sequence: TGTGCCAGTAGTATAGATGCAGAACAGGACTCTGGAAACACCATATATTTT. Protein: CASSIDAEQDSGNTIYF.

The chain combines TRBV11-1 with TRBJ2-6; no clear D. CDR3 length: 15 amino acids. The V and J ends lost 5 bases and 0 bases respectively, with 8 bases between them. Germline values: CDR1 SGHAT, CDR2 FQDESV (reference sequence). The DNA for the CDR3 is TGTGCCAGCAGCCTCTCAGCCTCTGGGGCCAACGTCCTGACTTTC. Protein sequence: CASSLSASGANVLTF.

The chain has TRBV7-2 and TRBJ1-2; the D gene is possibly TRBD1 (6 bases). With 4 bases removed from V and 5 bases from J, the gap between germline ends came to 14 bases. The CDR3 consists of 14 residues. Germline V CDR1 and CDR2: SGHTA, FQGNSA. This CDR3 is CASSSTQTGYGYTF. CDR3 sequence (DNA): TGTGCCAGCAGCTCAACTCAAACAGGGTATGGCTACACCTTC.

This clone has a handful of counts. The chain uses TRBV28 and TRBJ1-5; D remains ambiguous. There are 16 residues in the CDR3. Trimming removed 2 bases at V and 3 bases at J, with 14 bases between. Germline loops: CDR1 MDHEN, CDR2 SYDVKM. The CDR3 nucleotides read TGTGCCAGCAGTTTAGGTCAGGACGGGTCCAATCAGCCCCAGCATTTT. Residues: CASSLGQDGSNQPQHF. The entire variable domain, with the rest obtained from reference TRBV28 and TRBJ1-5, is as follows: DVKVTQSSRYLVKRTGEKVFLECVQDMDHENMFWYRQDPGLGLRLIYFSYDVKMKEKGDIPEGYSVSREKKERFSLILESASTNQTSMYLCASSLGQDGSNQPQHFGDGTRLSIL.

This chain connects TRBV5-6 to TRBJ2-7, with a weak D call TRBD2 (5 bases). The CDR3 sequence is 11 residues long. The germline V gene has CDR1 SGHDT and CDR2 YYEEEE. V lost 5 bases and J 6 bases, leaving 9 bases between the germline ends. The CDR3 coding sequence is TGTGCCAGCAGTGGCCGGGGCGAGCAGTACTTC. Translated, it gives CASSGRGEQYF. Combining the CDR3 with reference TRBV5-6 and TRBJ2-7 gives the whole variable domain DAGVTQSPTHLIKTRGQQVTLRCSPKSGHDTVSWYQQALGQGPQFIFQYYEEEERQRGNFPDRFSGHQFPNYSSELNVNALLLGDSALYLCASSGRGEQYFGPGTRLTVT.

The chain links TRBV5-1 to TRBJ1-2; the D gene is possibly TRBD1 (5 bases). CDR1 SGHRS and CDR2 YFSETQ come from the germline V gene. V dropped 0 bases and J dropped 4 bases, with 10 bases sitting between them. The CDR3 length is 14 residues. CDR3 nucleotides: TGCGCCAGCAGCTTGGGGGGGTCCGTCTATGGCTACACCTTC. Its translation is CASSLGGSVYGYTF.

The genes are TRBV5-6 and TRBJ1-1; D gene ambiguous. Germline CDR1 reads SGHDT; CDR2 reads YYEEEE. V lost 2 bases and J lost 8, with 13 bases in between. There are 13 residues in the CDR3. The CDR3 sequence is CASSFIGTLEAFF. CDR3 DNA: TGTGCCAGCAGCTTTATTGGAACACTCGAAGCTTTCTTT.

This chain links TRBV4-3 with TRBJ1-1, with D tentatively TRBD1 (5 bases). The germline V gene has CDR1 LGHNA and CDR2 YSLEER. With 0 bases removed from V and 1 base from J, the gap between germline ends came to 9 bases. This CDR3 region has 15 residues. The CDR3 is CASSQDGGSNTEAFF. DNA of the CDR3: TGCGCCAGCAGCCAAGATGGGGGGTCGAACACTGAAGCTTTCTTT.

The rearrangement links TRBV2 to TRBJ1-3, with D uncertain. From germline, CDR1 is SNHLY and CDR2 FYNNEI. The CDR3 runs 13 residues. V was cut by 7 bases and J by 7 bases, with 14 bases left in between. DNA of the CDR3: TGTGCCAGCACTTCGGGGATCTGGAACACCATATATTTT. The encoded protein is CASTSGIWNTIYF.